Described below is a single TCR beta chain sequence and its context. Its antigen is not identified. The Oncomine TCR Beta short-read assay sequenced DNA from cultured CD4+ T cells. TCRdb re-derived calls from the PCR reads in MiXCR, one entry per CDR3 protein. The data show 13,000 to 15,000 distinct CDR3 sequences, 61% seen once. The CDR3 extends over 13 amino acids. Trimming removed 11 bases at V and 0 bases at J, with 8 bases between. Germline V lookup: CDR1 LNHNV, CDR2 YYDKDF (reference sequence). This sample was included in a study of vaccination and CD4 T cells after COVID-19. As for treatment: roughly 10-day PBMC culture with coronavirus spike peptide pools or control peptides (ViraFEST assay).

The sequencing input was CD4+ T cells from blood, cultured in vitro. The chain carries TRBV15 and TRBJ2-6; no reliable D call. The TCR was taken from a human donor who had recovered from COVID-19. CDR3 residues: CAAGSSGANVLTF. Here the CDR3 DNA reads TGTGCCGCTGGAAGCTCTGGGGCCAACGTCCTGACTTTC.